These 9 T cell receptor beta chains were all obtained from the same sample, sequenced in a study of blood T cell repertoires in COVID-19. Sequencing used immunoSEQ multiplex PCR; TCRdb keeps in-frame clones, though not all of them. The repertoire holds almost 35,000 clones, with approximately 80% as singletons. The material sequenced was peripheral blood. The receptors originated from an elderly man with acute or convalescent COVID-19.

The rearrangement links TRBV24-1 to TRBJ2-2; 7 bases agree with TRBD2. The ends lost 3 bases at V and 5 bases at J; junction bases unmatched: 5. There are 15 residues in the CDR3. Germline V CDR1 and CDR2: KGHDR, SFDVKD. CDR3 DNA sequence: TGTGCCACCAGTGATCCCTGGGGAGGGACCGGGGAGCTGTTTTTT. The encoded protein is CATSDPWGGTGELFF.

V is TRBV7-2 and J is TRBJ2-2; the match to TRBD1 covers 9 bases. CDR1 is SGHTA, CDR2 FQGNSA, per germline. The trim removed 5 bases at V and 7 bases at J, leaving 8 bases unmatched. CDR3 length: 15 amino acids. Here the CDR3 DNA reads TGTGCCAGCAGCCAACAGGGGGCGCTGGGCGGGGAGCTGTTTTTT. Translated, it gives CASSQQGALGGELFF.

This chain links TRBV5-1 with TRBJ2-2; TRBD1 matches 9 bases. Trimming removed 8 bases from V and 4 bases from J; junction bases left unmatched: 6. Germline V CDR1 and CDR2: SGHRS, YFSETQ. This CDR3 comprises 14 residues. CDR3 loop: CASQQGAGTGELFF. CDR3 in DNA: TGCGCCAGTCAACAGGGGGCAGGCACCGGGGAGCTGTTTTTT.

The V call is TRBV7-3, the J call TRBJ1-2; TRBD1 might be the D (6 bases). CDR3 length equals 14 residues. CDR1 is SGHTA and CDR2 is FQGTGA in the germline V gene. The germline V and J ends were trimmed by 4 bases and 3 bases, with 12 bases remaining between them. The CDR3 is CASSSGKGDYGYTF. As DNA, the CDR3 is TGTGCCAGCAGCTCTGGCAAGGGGGACTATGGCTACACCTTC.

The chain recombines TRBV7-9 with TRBJ1-2; D ambiguous. Germline V lookup: CDR1 SEHNR, CDR2 FQNEAQ (reference sequence). This CDR3 contains 13 residues. Between the trimmed V and J ends, which lost 7 bases and 2 bases, there was a span of 11 bases. In nucleotides, the CDR3 is TGTGCCAGCAACCTCCAGGCGAACTATGGCTACACCTTC. Protein: CASNLQANYGYTF. The full variable domain, completed using reference TRBV7-9 and TRBJ1-2, is DTGVSQNPRHKITKRGQNVTFRCDPISEHNRLYWYRQTLGQGPEFLTYFQNEAQLEKSRLLSDRFSAERPKGSFSTLEIQRTEQGDSAMYLCASNLQANYGYTFGSGTRLTVV.

The J gene is TRBJ2-5, the V gene TRBV9; D possibly corresponds to TRBD2 (7 bases). The germline gives CDR1 SGDLS, CDR2 YYNGEE. This CDR3 has 15 amino acids. Trimming took off 3 bases at V and 3 bases at J, with 15 bases between the two ends. The DNA of the CDR3 is TGTGCCAGCAGCGAAGGGGGAGGGTCGGAAGAGACCCAGTACTTC. Translating gives CASSEGGGSEETQYF.

The chain combines TRBV4-3 with TRBJ2-3; 8 positions agree with TRBD2. The CDR3 contains 15 residues. Germline V gene sequence: CDR1 LGHNA, CDR2 YSLEER. V was clipped by 4 bases and J by 6 bases; unmatched bases: 9. In DNA form, the CDR3 reads TGCGCCAGCAGCCTATCGGGGGGGGCGGATGATACGCAGTATTTT. Its translation is CASSLSGGADDTQYF.

The chain carries TRBV19 and TRBJ2-2; 10 nucleotides align to TRBD2. From germline, CDR1 is LNHDA and CDR2 SQIVND (reference sequence). The J segment lost 2 bases and the V segment lost 9 bases, leaving 9 bases of the junction unmatched. The CDR3 has 16 residues. The CDR3 region is CASTRLAGGNTGELFF. CDR3 sequence (DNA): TGTGCCAGCACAAGACTAGCGGGCGGAAACACCGGGGAGCTGTTTTTT.

This clone was found once. The J gene is TRBJ1-1, the V gene TRBV18; D may be TRBD1 (6 bases). This CDR3 region has 14 residues. V was cut by 2 bases and J by 2 bases, with 9 bases left in between. CDR1 is KGHSH, CDR2 LQKENI, per germline. CDR3 sequence reads: CASSPGTLNTEAFF. The CDR3 DNA reads as TGTGCCAGCTCACCAGGGACACTAAACACTGAAGCTTTCTTT.